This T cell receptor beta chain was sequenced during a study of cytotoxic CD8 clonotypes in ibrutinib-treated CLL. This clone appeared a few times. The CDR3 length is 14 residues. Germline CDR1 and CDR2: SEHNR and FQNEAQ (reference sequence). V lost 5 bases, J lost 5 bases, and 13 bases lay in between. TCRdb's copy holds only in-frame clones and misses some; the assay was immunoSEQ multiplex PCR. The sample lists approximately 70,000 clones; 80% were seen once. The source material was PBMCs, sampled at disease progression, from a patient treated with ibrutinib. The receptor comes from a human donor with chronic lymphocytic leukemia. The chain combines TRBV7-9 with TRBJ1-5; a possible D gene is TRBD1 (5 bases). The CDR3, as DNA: TGTGCCAGCAGCCCCACAGGAGAGGATCAGCCCCAGCATTTT. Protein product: CASSPTGEDQPQHF. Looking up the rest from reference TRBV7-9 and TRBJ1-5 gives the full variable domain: DTGVSQNPRHKITKRGQNVTFRCDPISEHNRLYWYRQTLGQGPEFLTYFQNEAQLEKSRLLSDRFSAERPKGSFSTLEIQRTEQGDSAMYLCASSPTGEDQPQHFGDGTRLSIL.